Listed below are T cell receptor beta chains from one sample, sequenced in a study of shared clonotypes between healthy human individuals. The data were produced by immunoSEQ multiplex PCR, yet TCRdb's version contains in-frame clones alone and is incomplete. The sample consists of about 560,000 clones, around 77% of them appearing once. Sequences were obtained from PBMCs. The receptors originated from a woman aged 40-49 years in good health. Some clones in this sample may be carry-over from other donors' samples. Both conserved end residues are part of each CDR3. A D gene is named only where the DNA matches it firmly. Clone size, where shown, is once, few, many, or a class for clones that have expanded.

clone_size	v_call	d_call	j_call	cdr3_aa	cdr3_nt
NA	TRBV4-1	NA	TRBJ1-1	CASSQDSTDNRAFF	TGCGCCAGCAGCCAAGATTCCACAGACAATAGAGCTTTCTTT
NA	TRBV5-1	TRBD1	TRBJ1-4	CASSGTGVEKLFF	TGCGCCAGCAGCGGGACAGGGGTTGAAAAACTGTTTTTT
NA	TRBV30	TRBD1	TRBJ1-4	CAWSPPGTGYNEKLFF	TGTGCCTGGAGTCCGCCCGGGACAGGGTATAATGAAAAACTGTTTTTT
NA	TRBV2	TRBD2	TRBJ2-1	CASRELAGSYNEQFF	TGTGCCAGCAGAGAACTAGCGGGGTCCTACAATGAGCAGTTCTTC
NA	TRBV10-2	NA	TRBJ2-5	CASSESAWLQETQYF	TGCGCCAGCAGTGAGAGTGCGTGGCTCCAAGAGACCCAGTACTTC
NA	TRBV28	NA	TRBJ1-5	CASNGGNQPQHF	TGTGCCAGCAATGGGGGCAATCAGCCCCAGCATTTT
NA	TRBV15	NA	TRBJ1-5	CATSSPRVSTQPQHF	TGTGCCACCAGCAGCCCACGGGTATCCACTCAGCCCCAGCATTTT
NA	TRBV6-5	NA	TRBJ2-5	CASSTGWETQYF	TGTGCCAGCAGTACAGGTTGGGAGACCCAGTACTTC
NA	TRBV28	TRBD1	TRBJ1-2	CASSQDRGGGYTF	TGTGCCAGCAGTCAGGACAGGGGTGGTGGCTACACCTTC
NA	TRBV11-2	NA	TRBJ2-7	CASSAFGQTSSYEQYF	TGTGCCAGCAGCGCGTTCGGACAGACAAGCTCCTACGAGCAGTACTTC
few	TRBV5-4	TRBD2	TRBJ2-2	CASSSQYSGRGGELFF	TGTGCCAGCAGCTCCCAATATAGCGGGAGGGGCGGGGAGCTGTTTTTT
NA	TRBV7-9	NA	TRBJ1-2	CASSLAGRGGYTF	TGTGCCAGCAGCTTAGCTGGCAGGGGTGGCTACACCTTC
NA	TRBV2	NA	TRBJ1-4	CASTQMGLTNEKLFF	TGTGCCAGCACCCAAATGGGGCTAACTAATGAAAAACTGTTTTTT
NA	TRBV5-1	TRBD1	TRBJ2-7	CASSSRTGTYEQYF	TGCGCCAGCAGCTCTCGGACAGGGACCTACGAGCAGTACTTC
NA	TRBV7-9	TRBD2	TRBJ2-7	CASSLRLAGVYEQYF	TGTGCCAGCAGCTTACGACTAGCGGGAGTCTACGAGCAGTACTTC
many	TRBV29-1	TRBD1	TRBJ2-3	CSVDRGLGTDTQYF	TGCAGCGTTGACAGGGGGCTCGGCACAGATACGCAGTATTTT
NA	TRBV19	TRBD2	TRBJ2-3	CASSIGLADRTDTQYF	TGTGCCAGTAGTATAGGACTAGCGGATCGCACAGATACGCAGTATTTT
NA	TRBV7-2	NA	TRBJ1-5	CASSLEWGQPQHF	TGTGCCAGCAGCTTAGAATGGGGCCAGCCCCAGCATTTT
NA	TRBV19	TRBD2	TRBJ2-1	CASSPGLAGLNEQFF	TGTGCCAGTAGTCCGGGACTAGCGGGCTTGAATGAGCAGTTCTTC
NA	TRBV7-9	NA	TRBJ1-1	CASSLLTGGATEAFF	TGTGCCAGCAGCTTACTAACTGGAGGGGCCACTGAAGCTTTCTTT
NA	TRBV19	TRBD1	TRBJ2-2	CASSPGTGNTGELFF	TGTGCCAGTAGTCCGGGGACAGGGAACACCGGGGAGCTGTTTTTT
NA	TRBV5-1	TRBD2	TRBJ2-7	CASSSTSGGATYEQYF	TGCGCCAGCAGCTCAACTAGCGGGGGCGCTACCTACGAGCAGTACTTC
NA	TRBV18	NA	TRBJ1-1	CASSPDSNTEAFF	TGTGCCAGCTCACCGGACAGCAACACTGAAGCTTTCTTT